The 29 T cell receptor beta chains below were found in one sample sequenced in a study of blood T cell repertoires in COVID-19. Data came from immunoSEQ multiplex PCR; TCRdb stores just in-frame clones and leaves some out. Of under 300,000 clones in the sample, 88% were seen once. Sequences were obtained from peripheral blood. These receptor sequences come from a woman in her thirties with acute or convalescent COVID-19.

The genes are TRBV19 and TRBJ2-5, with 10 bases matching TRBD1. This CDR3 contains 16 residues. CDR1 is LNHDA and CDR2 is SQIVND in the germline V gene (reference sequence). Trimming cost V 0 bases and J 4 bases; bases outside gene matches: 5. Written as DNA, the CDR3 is TGTGCCAGTAGTATAGACTCGACAGGGGGCGCAGAGACCCAGTACTTC. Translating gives CASSIDSTGGAETQYF.

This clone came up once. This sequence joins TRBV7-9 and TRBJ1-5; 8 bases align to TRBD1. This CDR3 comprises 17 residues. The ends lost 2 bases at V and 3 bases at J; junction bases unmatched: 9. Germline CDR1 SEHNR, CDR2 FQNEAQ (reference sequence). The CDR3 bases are TGTGCCAGCAGCTTACTAGGGACAGGTAGTTCCAATCAGCCCCAGCATTTT. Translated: CASSLLGTGSSNQPQHF.

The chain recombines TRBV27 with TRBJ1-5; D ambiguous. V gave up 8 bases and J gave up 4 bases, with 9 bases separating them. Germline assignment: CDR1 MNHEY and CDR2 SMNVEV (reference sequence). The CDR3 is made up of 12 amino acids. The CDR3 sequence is CASGEPNQPQHF. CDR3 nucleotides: TGTGCCAGCGGGGAGCCGAATCAGCCCCAGCATTTT.

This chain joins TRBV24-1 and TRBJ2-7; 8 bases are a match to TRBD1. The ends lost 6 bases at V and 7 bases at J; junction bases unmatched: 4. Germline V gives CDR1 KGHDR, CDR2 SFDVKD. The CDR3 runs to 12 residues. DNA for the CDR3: TGTGCCACCAGTCGCAGGGGGCGAGAGCAGTACTTC. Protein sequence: CATSRRGREQYF.

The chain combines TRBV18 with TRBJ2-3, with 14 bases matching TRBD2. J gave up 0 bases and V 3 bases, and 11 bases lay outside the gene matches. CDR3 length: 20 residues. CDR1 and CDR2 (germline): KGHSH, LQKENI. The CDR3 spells CASSPFGLAGGPKSTDTQYF. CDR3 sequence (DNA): TGTGCCAGCTCACCGTTCGGACTAGCGGGAGGACCCAAAAGCACAGATACGCAGTATTTT.

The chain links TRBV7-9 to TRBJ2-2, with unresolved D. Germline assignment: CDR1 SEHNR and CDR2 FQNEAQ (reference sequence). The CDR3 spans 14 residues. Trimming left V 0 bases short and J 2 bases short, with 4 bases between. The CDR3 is CASSLALNTGELFF. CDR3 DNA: TGTGCCAGCAGCTTAGCCCTTAACACCGGGGAGCTGTTTTTT.

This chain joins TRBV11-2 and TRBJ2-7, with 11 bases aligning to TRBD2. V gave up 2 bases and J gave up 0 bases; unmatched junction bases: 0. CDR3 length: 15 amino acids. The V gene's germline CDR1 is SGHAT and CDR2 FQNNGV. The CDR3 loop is CASSLTSGSSYEQYF. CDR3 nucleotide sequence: TGTGCCAGCAGCTTAACTAGCGGGAGCTCCTACGAGCAGTACTTC.

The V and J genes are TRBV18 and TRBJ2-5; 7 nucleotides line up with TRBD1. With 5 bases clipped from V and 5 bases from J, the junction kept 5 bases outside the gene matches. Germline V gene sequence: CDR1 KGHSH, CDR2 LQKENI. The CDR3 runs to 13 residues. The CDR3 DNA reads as TGTGCCAGCTCATATACAGGGGCTGAGACCCAGTACTTC. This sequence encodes CASSYTGAETQYF.

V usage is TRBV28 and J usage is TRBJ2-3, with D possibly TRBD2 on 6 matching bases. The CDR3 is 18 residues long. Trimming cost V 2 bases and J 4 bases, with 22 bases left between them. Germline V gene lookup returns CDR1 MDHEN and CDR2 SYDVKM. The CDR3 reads CASSLPTWRDLTADTQYF. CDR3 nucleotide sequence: TGTGCCAGCAGTTTACCTACGTGGAGGGATTTGACTGCAGATACGCAGTATTTT.

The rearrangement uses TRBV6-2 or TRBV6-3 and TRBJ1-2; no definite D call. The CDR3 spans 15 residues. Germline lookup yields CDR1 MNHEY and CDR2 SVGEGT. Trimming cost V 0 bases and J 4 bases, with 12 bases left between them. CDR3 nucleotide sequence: TGTGCCAGCAGTTACTCGCGCGGGGATGTCTATGGCTACACCTTC. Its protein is CASSYSRGDVYGYTF.

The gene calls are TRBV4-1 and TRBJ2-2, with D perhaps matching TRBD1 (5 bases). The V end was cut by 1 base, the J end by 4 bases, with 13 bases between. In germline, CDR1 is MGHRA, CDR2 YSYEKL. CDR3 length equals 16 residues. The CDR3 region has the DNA TGCGCCAGCAGCCAAGCAGGCAGGGCGGTCACCGGGGAGCTGTTTTTT. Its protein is CASSQAGRAVTGELFF.

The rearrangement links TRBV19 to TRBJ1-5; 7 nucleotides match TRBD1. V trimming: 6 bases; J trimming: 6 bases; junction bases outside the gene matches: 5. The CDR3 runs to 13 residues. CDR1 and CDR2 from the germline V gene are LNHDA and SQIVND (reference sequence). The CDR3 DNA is TGTGCCAGTAGCGAAGGGGGCCTTCAGCCCCAGCATTTT. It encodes CASSEGGLQPQHF.

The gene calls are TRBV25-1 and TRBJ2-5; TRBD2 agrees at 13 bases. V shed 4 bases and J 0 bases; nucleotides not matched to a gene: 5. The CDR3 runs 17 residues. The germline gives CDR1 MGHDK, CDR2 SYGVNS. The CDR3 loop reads CASSGSGLAGDQETQYF. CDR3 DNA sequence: TGTGCCAGCAGTGGATCCGGACTAGCGGGAGACCAAGAGACCCAGTACTTC.

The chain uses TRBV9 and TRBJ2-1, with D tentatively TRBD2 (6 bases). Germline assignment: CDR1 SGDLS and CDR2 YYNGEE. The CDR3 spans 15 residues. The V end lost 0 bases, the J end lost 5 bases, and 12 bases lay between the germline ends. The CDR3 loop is CASSVATGLNNEQFF. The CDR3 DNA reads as TGTGCCAGCAGCGTAGCCACCGGACTAAACAATGAGCAGTTCTTC. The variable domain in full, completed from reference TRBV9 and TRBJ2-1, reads DSGVTQTPKHLITATGQRVTLRCSPRSGDLSVYWYQQSLDQGLQFLIQYYNGEERAKGNILERFSAQQFPDLHSELNLSSLELGDSALYFCASSVATGLNNEQFFGPGTRLTVL.

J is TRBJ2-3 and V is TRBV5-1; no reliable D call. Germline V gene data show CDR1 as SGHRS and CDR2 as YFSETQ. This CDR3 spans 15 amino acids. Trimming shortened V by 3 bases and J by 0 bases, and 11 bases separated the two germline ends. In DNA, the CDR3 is TGCGCCAGCAGCTCGAAGTTCGGTAGCACAGATACGCAGTATTTT. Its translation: CASSSKFGSTDTQYF.

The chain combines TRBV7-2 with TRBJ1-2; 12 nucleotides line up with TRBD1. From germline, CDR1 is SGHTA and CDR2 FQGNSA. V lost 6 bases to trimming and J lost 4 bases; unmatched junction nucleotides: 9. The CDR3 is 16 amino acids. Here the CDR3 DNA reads TGTGCCAGCAGTTCTCCGGGACAGGGGGCGGGCTATGGCTACACCTTC. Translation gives CASSSPGQGAGYGYTF.

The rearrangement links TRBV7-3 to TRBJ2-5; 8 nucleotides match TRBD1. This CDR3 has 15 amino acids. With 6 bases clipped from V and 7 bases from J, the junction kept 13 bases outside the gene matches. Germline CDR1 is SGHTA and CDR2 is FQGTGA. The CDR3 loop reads CASRRYPGQEGTQYF. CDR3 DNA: TGTGCCAGCAGGCGTTACCCGGGACAGGAAGGGACCCAGTACTTC.

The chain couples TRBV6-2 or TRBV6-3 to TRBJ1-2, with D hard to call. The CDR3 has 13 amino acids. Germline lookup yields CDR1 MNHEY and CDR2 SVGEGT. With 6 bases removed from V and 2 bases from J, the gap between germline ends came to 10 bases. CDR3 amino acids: CASSVDTNYGYTF. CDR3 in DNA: TGTGCCAGCAGCGTTGACACAAACTATGGCTACACCTTC.

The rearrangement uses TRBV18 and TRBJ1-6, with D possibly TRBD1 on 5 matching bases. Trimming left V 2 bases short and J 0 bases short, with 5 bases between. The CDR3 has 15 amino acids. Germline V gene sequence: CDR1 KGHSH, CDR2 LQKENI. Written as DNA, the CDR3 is TGTGCCAGCTCACCAGACAGCTCCTATAATTCACCCCTCCACTTT. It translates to CASSPDSSYNSPLHF.

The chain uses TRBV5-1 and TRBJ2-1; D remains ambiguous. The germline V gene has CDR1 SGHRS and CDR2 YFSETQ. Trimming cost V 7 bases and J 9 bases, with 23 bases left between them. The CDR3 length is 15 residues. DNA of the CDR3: TGCGCCAGCGCACAAGCCCTCAACCTAGGAGCTGAGCAGTTCTTC. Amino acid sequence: CASAQALNLGAEQFF.

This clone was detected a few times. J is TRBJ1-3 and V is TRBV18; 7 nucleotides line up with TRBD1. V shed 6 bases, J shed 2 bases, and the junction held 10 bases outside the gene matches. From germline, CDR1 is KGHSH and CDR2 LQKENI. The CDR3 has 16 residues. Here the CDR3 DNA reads TGTGCCAGCTCCTCGGGGACAGTAGAGGCTGGAAACACCATATATTTT. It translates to CASSSGTVEAGNTIYF.

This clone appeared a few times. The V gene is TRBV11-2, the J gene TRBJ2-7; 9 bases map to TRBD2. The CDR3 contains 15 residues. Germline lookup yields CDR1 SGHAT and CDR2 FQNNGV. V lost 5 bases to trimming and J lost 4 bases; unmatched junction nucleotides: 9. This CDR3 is CASSPTGLAIYEQYF. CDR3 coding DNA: TGTGCCAGCAGCCCCACGGGACTAGCAATTTACGAGCAGTACTTC.

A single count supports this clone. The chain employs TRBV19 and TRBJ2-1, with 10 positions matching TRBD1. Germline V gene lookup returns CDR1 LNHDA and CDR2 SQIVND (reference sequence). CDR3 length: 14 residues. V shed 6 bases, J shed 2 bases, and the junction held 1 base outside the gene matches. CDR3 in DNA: TGTGCCAGTAGGACAGGGGGCACCTACAATGAGCAGTTCTTC. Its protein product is CASRTGGTYNEQFF.

Here the CDR3 reads CASLRGLGDEQFF. The CDR3 DNA sequence: TGTGCCAGCCTTCGCGGTCTAGGCGATGAGCAGTTCTTC. The chain is built from TRBV7-2 and TRBJ2-1; D uncertain. Trimming cost V 8 bases and J 8 bases, with 16 bases left between them. The CDR3 extends over 13 amino acids. Per germline, CDR1 SGHTA and CDR2 FQGNSA.

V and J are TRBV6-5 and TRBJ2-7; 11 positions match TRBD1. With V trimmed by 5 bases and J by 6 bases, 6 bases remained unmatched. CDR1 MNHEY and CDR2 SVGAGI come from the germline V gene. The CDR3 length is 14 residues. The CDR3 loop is CASSNPGQGVEQYF. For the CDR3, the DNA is TGTGCCAGCAGTAACCCGGGACAGGGGGTCGAGCAGTACTTC.

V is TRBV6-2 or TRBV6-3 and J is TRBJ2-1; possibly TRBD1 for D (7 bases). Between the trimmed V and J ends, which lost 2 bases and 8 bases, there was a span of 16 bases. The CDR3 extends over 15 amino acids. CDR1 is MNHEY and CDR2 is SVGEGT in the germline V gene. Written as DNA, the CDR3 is TGTGCCAGCAGTTACGCGGGACAGACTGGGGATGAGCAGTTCTTC. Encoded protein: CASSYAGQTGDEQFF.

In DNA, the CDR3 is TGTGCCAGCAGCCCCGCGGACAGGGTAGTAGAGACCCAGTACTTC. Protein sequence: CASSPADRVVETQYF. The V and J genes are TRBV7-9 and TRBJ2-5; 8 bases match TRBD1. This CDR3 contains 15 residues. Per germline, CDR1 SEHNR and CDR2 FQNEAQ (reference sequence). Losses at the gene ends were 5 bases for V and 4 bases for J; bases not matched to a gene: 9.

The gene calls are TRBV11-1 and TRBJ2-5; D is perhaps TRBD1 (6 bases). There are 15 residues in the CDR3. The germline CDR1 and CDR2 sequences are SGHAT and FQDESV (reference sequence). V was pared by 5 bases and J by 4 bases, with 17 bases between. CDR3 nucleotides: TGTGCCAGCAGCACGAGGCAGGGGATGTCAGAGACCCAGTACTTC. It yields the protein CASSTRQGMSETQYF. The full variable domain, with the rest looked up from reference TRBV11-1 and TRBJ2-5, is EAEVAQSPRYKITEKSQAVAFWCDPISGHATLYWYRQILGQGPELLVQFQDESVVDDSQLPKDRFSAERLKGVDSTLKIQPAELGDSAMYLCASSTRQGMSETQYFGPGTRLLVL.

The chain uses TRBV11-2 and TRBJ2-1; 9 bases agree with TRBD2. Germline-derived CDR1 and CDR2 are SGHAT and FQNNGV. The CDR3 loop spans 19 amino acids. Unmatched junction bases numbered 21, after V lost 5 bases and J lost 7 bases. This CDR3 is CASSRWGLAEDLRVNEQFF. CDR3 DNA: TGTGCCAGCAGCCGTTGGGGACTAGCAGAAGATCTGCGGGTTAATGAGCAGTTCTTC.